This T cell receptor (beta chain) was documented in a study of blood T cell repertoires in COVID-19. Produced via immunoSEQ multiplex PCR; TCRdb's table is partial and in-frame only. The sample lists about 220,000 clones, around 83% occurring once. The sequenced sample was PBMCs or T cells enriched from blood (not recorded which). This clonotype was sampled from a woman in her forties with acute COVID-19.

DNA of the CDR3: TGTGCCAGCAGCTTGGGGGTAGCGGGATCGAACACCGGGGAGCTGTTTTTT. Its protein product is CASSLGVAGSNTGELFF. The chain couples TRBV7-3 to TRBJ2-2; 8 bases align to TRBD2. Germline CDR1 and CDR2: SGHTA and FQGTGA. The CDR3 has 17 amino acids. V lost 3 bases, J lost 0 bases, and 6 bases stayed unmatched.